A single sample gave rise to the 6 T cell receptor beta chains below, sequenced in a study of blood T cell repertoires in COVID-19. Generated by immunoSEQ multiplex PCR, the TCRdb table keeps only in-frame clones and is missing some. The sample carries roughly 140,000 clones, around 83% recorded once. The sequencing sample was made of peripheral blood. The receptors originated from a man between 60 and 70 years old with active or convalescent COVID-19.

The chain recombines TRBV12-5 with TRBJ1-1; D might be TRBD1 (5 bases). Germline V gives CDR1 LGHNT, CDR2 FRNRAP. The CDR3 has 14 residues. The ends were cut back, 3 bases at V and 1 base at J, with 9 bases in the middle. Written as DNA, the CDR3 is TGTGCTAGTGGTTTCGGGGGATGGAACACTGAAGCTTTCTTT. It encodes CASGFGGWNTEAFF.

This clone occurred once. The chain links TRBV11-3 to TRBJ1-1; 7 bases fit TRBD1. V lost 5 bases and J lost 0; bases outside the gene matches: 6. CDR3 length equals 15 residues. Germline values: CDR1 SGHNT, CDR2 YENEEA. The CDR3 DNA sequence: TGTGCCAGCAGCACCGGACAGGATATGAACACTGAAGCTTTCTTT. Amino acid sequence: CASSTGQDMNTEAFF. The whole variable domain, remainder taken from reference TRBV11-3 and TRBJ1-1, is EAGVVQSPRYKIIEKKQPVAFWCNPISGHNTLYWYLQNLGQGPELLIRYENEEAVDDSQLPKDRFSAERLKGVDSTLKIQPAELGDSAVYLCASSTGQDMNTEAFFGQGTRLTVV.

With respect to this clone: Other DNA sequences in the sample encode the same CDR3. The chain employs TRBV5-1 and TRBJ1-1; D may be TRBD1 (6 bases). Germline CDR1 reads SGHRS; CDR2 reads YFSETQ. V was cut by 3 bases and J by 1 base, with 13 bases left in between. The CDR3 extends over 15 amino acids. CDR3 sequence: CASSSDGQPNTEAFF. The CDR3 DNA reads as TGCGCCAGCAGCTCTGACGGACAGCCGAACACTGAAGCTTTCTTT. Full variable domain (missing parts from reference TRBV5-1 and TRBJ1-1): KAGVTQTPRYLIKTRGQQVTLSCSPISGHRSVSWYQQTPGQGLQFLFEYFSETQRNKGNFPGRFSGRQFSNSRSEMNVSTLELGDSALYLCASSSDGQPNTEAFFGQGTRLTVV.

DNA for the CDR3: TGCGCCAGCAGTGAGGAGGGACGGGAGAGCGTAGAGACCCAGTACTTC. Translation: CASSEEGRESVETQYF. The chain uses TRBV10-1 and TRBJ2-5, with D possibly TRBD2 on 6 matching bases. Germline V CDR1 and CDR2: WNHNN, SYGVQD (reference sequence). Trimming left V 2 bases short and J 4 bases short, with 17 bases between. This CDR3 comprises 16 residues.

This clone was seen a few times. This chain joins TRBV2 and TRBJ1-6, with D perhaps matching TRBD1 (5 bases). Germline V gives CDR1 SNHLY, CDR2 FYNNEI. V shed 3 bases and J shed 10 bases, with 13 bases lying between them. The CDR3 totals 14 residues. DNA for the CDR3: TGTGCCAGCAGTGATGTCAGGGCAAAGTCACCCCTCCACTTT. Its protein product is CASSDVRAKSPLHF.

The genes are TRBV3-1 (or the pseudogene TRBV3-2) and TRBJ2-1; D perhaps matches TRBD1 (5 bases). Trimming took 0 bases from V and 1 from J, leaving 10 bases between them. Looked up from germline, CDR1 is LGHDT and CDR2 is YNNKEL (reference sequence). This CDR3 contains 16 residues. The CDR3 spells CASSQDQGRSYNEQFF. CDR3 DNA: TGTGCCAGCAGCCAAGATCAGGGTCGGTCCTACAATGAGCAGTTCTTC.